This TCR beta chain originates from a study of CD8 T cells in Susac syndrome (dated by TCRdb to the late 2010s). About the full investigation: Of the Susac syndrome patients who were sequenced, eight were in clinical remission while roughly 6 had clinically active disease. At the time of blood withdrawal, Susac syndrome patients were either therapy-naive, taking corticosteroids (with some also receiving IVIg), or on IVIg alone. The study used repertoire sequencing to test whether antigen drove CD8+ T cell activation and differentiation in Susac syndrome. The clonality of the CD8+ T cell repertoire was compared across approximately 12 healthy donors, around 14 Susac syndrome patients and about 16 multiple sclerosis patients.

RNA was extracted using the RNeasy kit, and about 0.5 to 1 ug of the RNA was reverse transcribed with random hexamers. The immunoSEQ multiplex PCR assay, which covers 54 Vbeta and 13 Jbeta segments, was used to amplify TCR beta CDR3 regions. Bias from PCR amplification was corrected by using a synthetic template baseline for primer optimization and for computational correction. Per the source publication's procedure: Reads were assigned to V, D and J genes according to IMGT and analyzed in immunoSEQ Analyzer, with only productive sequences retained. To calculate clonality, Shannon entropy was normalized by log2 of the number of productive unique sequences and then subtracted from one. For each patient and control, public and private clones were evaluated within the 100 most prevalent clones. Clones were defined as Susac-specific when absent from the healthy and MS cohorts, from about 970 published viral clones and from other ImmuneACCESS disease sequences. The public reads were run again by TCRdb, first through fastp at Q25 and then through MiXCR, and only productive beta chains were kept. CDR3 protein duplicates are merged, each entry listing the most common genes and DNA. It is TCRdb's table, rather than the study itself, that gives the V and J calls and clone size. This sample has about 82,000 distinct CDR3 sequences in its table, and roughly 95% of those were observed once. The ten most abundant clones make up roughly 0.68% of the sample.

Overall results and qualifications from the work: In the total CD8+ and CD8+ TEMRA repertoires, sixteen and five Susac-specific public clones, respectively, were identified. The study acknowledged that relatively few individuals were included in the TCR sequencing and HLA analysis. Clonal expansion was observed in Susac syndrome CD8+ repertoires, with the highest expansion in CD8+ TEMRA cells and greater expansion in clinically active than in remitting patients.

Spanning cysteine to phenylalanine, the CDR3 consists of 15 amino acids. The only DNA kept is the CDR3, 45 bases in frame from the first base. Looking up the germline V gene (reference sequence) yields CDR1 LNHDA and CDR2 SQIVND. V is cut by 3 bases and J by 0 bases, and the space between the germline ends is 10 bases. On this clonotype: Which antigen it targets is not known. No base-level quality is on record; no much larger clone is a single base apart.

Peripheral blood CD8+ and CD4+ T cells from healthy donors, Susac syndrome patients and multiple sclerosis patients were profiled using high-throughput TCR beta sequencing. Susac syndrome patients met recently defined diagnostic criteria for definite or probable disease. CD8+ TEMRA cells were enriched by FACS, while bulk CD8+ and CD4+ T cells were purified by magnetic negative isolation. Blood was collected in EDTA tubes and processed within 24 hours, with PBMCs isolated through density gradient centrifugation. PBMCs intended for TCR sequencing were cryopreserved in liquid nitrogen and thawed later in a water bath at 37 degrees C. Purity of sorted or isolated CD4+, CD8+ and CD8+ TEMRA cells was at least 90%.

Material: CD8+ T cells from PBMCs. The V gene is TRBV19 and the J gene is TRBJ2-3; the D gene assignment is ambiguous. This TCR was sampled from a human donor with Susac syndrome. The CDR3 region has the sequence CASSMWAQSTDTQYF. The bases read TGTGCCAGTAGTATGTGGGCCCAGAGCACAGATACGCAGTATTTT.